Listed below are T cell receptor beta chains from one sample, sequenced in a study of beta chain features in type 1 diabetes. Data came from immunoSEQ multiplex PCR; TCRdb stores just in-frame clones and leaves some out. The repertoire consists of approximately 130,000 clones, with approximately 15% occurring once and the leading ten covering 2% to 3%. Sequenced material: central memory CD4+ T cells from blood. The receptors were sampled from a man aged 18 to 35 with type 1 diabetes. The CDR3 runs from the conserved cysteine through the conserved F or W. The D gene is left open where the match is weak. Not all rows give a size; the values are once, few, many and, for expanded clones, a class.

d_call cdr3_length clone_size j_call v_call cdr3_aa cdr3_nt
NA 13 few TRBJ2-5 TRBV29-1 CSVERTSKETQYF TGCAGCGTTGAACGGACATCTAAGGAGACCCAGTACTTC
NA 11 NA TRBJ2-7 TRBV28 CAGGTAYEQYF TGTGCTGGGGGGACAGCTTACGAGCAGTACTTC
NA 14 NA TRBJ2-3 TRBV27 CASSLQGGTDTQYF TGTGCCAGCAGTTTGCAAGGAGGCACAGATACGCAGTATTTT
NA 12 NA TRBJ2-2 TRBV7-7 CASSLSGGELFF TGTGCTAGCAGCCTCTCGGGCGGGGAGCTGTTTTTT
NA 13 many TRBJ2-5 TRBV30 CAWSVNTGETQYF TGTGCCTGGAGTGTAAACACCGGGGAGACCCAGTACTTC
TRBD1 14 few TRBJ1-1 TRBV5-6 CASSWGQGYTEAFF TGTGCCAGCAGCTGGGGACAGGGTTACACTGAAGCTTTCTTT
NA 11 NA TRBJ2-5 TRBV20-1 CSATYGETQYF TGCAGTGCCACCTACGGGGAGACCCAGTACTTC
TRBD2 15 few TRBJ2-1 TRBV29-1 CSVDLLGGGHNEQFF TGCAGCGTTGACCTACTTGGCGGGGGGCACAATGAGCAGTTCTTC
NA 13 few TRBJ2-7 TRBV7-2 CASSLYQLGEQYF TGTGCCAGCAGCTTATATCAGCTGGGAGAGCAGTACTTC
NA 11 few TRBJ1-6 TRBV28 CASGGLTPLHF TGTGCCAGCGGGGGTTTGACACCCCTCCACTTT
NA 14 NA TRBJ2-2 TRBV6-6 CATTRERTTGELFF TGTGCCACAACTCGTGAGCGCACCACCGGGGAGCTGTTTTTT
NA 15 NA TRBJ1-4 TRBV25-1 CASSRTWRDGEKLFF TGTGCCAGCAGCCGAACATGGAGGGACGGGGAAAAACTGTTTTTT
NA 14 NA TRBJ1-2 TRBV30 CAWSLRNLFYGYTF TGTGCCTGGAGTCTCAGAAATTTGTTCTATGGCTACACCTTC
NA 16 NA TRBJ2-3 TRBV11-2 CASSLGAGARTDTQYF TGTGCCAGCAGCTTAGGCGCGGGGGCGAGGACAGATACGCAGTATTTT
TRBD2 15 few TRBJ2-1 TRBV30 CAWSGKGLAGERQFF TGTGCCTGGAGTGGGAAAGGACTAGCGGGAGAACGGCAGTTCTTC
NA 14 NA TRBJ2-2 TRBV7-2 CASSLGSRSGELFF TGTGCCAGCAGCTTAGGATCAAGATCAGGGGAGCTGTTTTTT
NA 15 once TRBJ2-3 TRBV2 CASSDSLGAIDTQYF TGTGCCAGCAGTGATAGCTTGGGGGCCATAGATACGCAGTATTTT
TRBD1 15 NA TRBJ2-1 TRBV7-3 CASSSDRGQYNEQFF TGTGCCAGCAGCTCCGACAGGGGCCAATACAATGAGCAGTTCTTC
NA 12 few TRBJ1-1 TRBV5-6 CASTKEETEAFF TGTGCCAGCACCAAGGAGGAGACTGAAGCTTTCTTT
NA 13 many TRBJ2-5 TRBV7-2 CASSLGQQETQYF TGTGCCAGCAGCTTAGGACAGCAAGAGACCCAGTACTTC
NA 12 many TRBJ1-4 TRBV4-1 CASSLTGEKLFF TGCGCCAGCAGCCTCACAGGTGAAAAACTGTTTTTT
NA 13 NA TRBJ2-2 TRBV13 CASSFRPTGELFF TGTGCCAGCAGCTTTCGACCGACCGGGGAGCTGTTTTTT
NA 12 few TRBJ2-3 TRBV7-2 CASSTNSGTQYF TGTGCCAGCAGCACCAATAGCGGTACGCAGTATTTT
NA 14 few TRBJ1-2 TRBV27 CASSLTGGSYGYTF TGTGCCAGCAGCCTGACAGGAGGGAGCTATGGCTACACCTTC
NA 16 NA TRBJ2-5 TRBV11-2 CASSLFLEFGQETQYF TGTGCCAGCAGCCTATTCCTCGAGTTCGGACAAGAGACCCAGTACTTC
NA 11 NA TRBJ2-5 TRBV27 CASSHGETQYF TGTGCCAGCAGTCATGGAGAGACCCAGTACTTC
TRBD2 15 NA TRBJ2-1 TRBV5-1 CASSLGGLVYNEQFF TGCGCCAGCAGCTTGGGTGGACTAGTTTACAATGAGCAGTTCTTC
NA 15 NA TRBJ1-1 TRBV30 CAWSELGTGNAEAFF TGTGCCTGGAGCGAGCTTGGCACGGGGAACGCTGAAGCTTTCTTT
NA 12 many TRBJ2-5 TRBV29-1 CSGLDRGETQYF TGCAGCGGCCTGGATCGGGGTGAGACCCAGTACTTC
TRBD2 16 many TRBJ2-1 TRBV5-4 CASSSELAGGYGEQFF TGTGCCAGCAGCTCTGAACTAGCGGGGGGGTATGGTGAGCAGTTCTTC
TRBD1 14 NA TRBJ2-7 TRBV19 CASSIRQGDYEQYF TGTGCCAGTAGTATCAGACAGGGGGACTACGAGCAGTACTTC
NA 14 few TRBJ2-5 TRBV2 CASSEDRTQETQYF TGTGCCAGCAGTGAGGACAGAACCCAAGAGACCCAGTACTTC
TRBD1 13 NA TRBJ2-7 TRBV30 CAWSKGQGYEQYF TGTGCCTGGAGTAAGGGACAGGGATACGAGCAGTACTTC
NA 16 NA TRBJ2-1 TRBV29-1 CSVVGGRGSGYNEQFF TGCAGCGTTGTCGGAGGACGGGGGTCGGGCTACAATGAGCAGTTCTTC
TRBD1 17 few TRBJ2-3 TRBV7-9 CASSFPTRGRSTDTQYF TGTGCCAGCAGCTTTCCTACCAGGGGGCGAAGCACAGATACGCAGTATTTT
NA 18 few TRBJ2-3 TRBV14 CASSLTQGSYSSTDTQYF TGTGCCAGCAGCCTGACCCAGGGGTCCTATTCTAGCACAGATACGCAGTATTTT
NA 14 few TRBJ2-1 TRBV10-3 CAISERGPNNEQFF TGTGCCATCAGTGAGCGGGGCCCCAATAATGAGCAGTTCTTC
NA 15 few TRBJ2-3 TRBV2 CASTAGAGGGDTQYF TGTGCCAGCACTGCGGGGGCAGGGGGTGGAGATACGCAGTATTTT
NA 12 few TRBJ2-1 TRBV7-9 CASSATGDEQFF TGTGCCAGCAGCGCGACCGGCGATGAGCAGTTCTTC
NA 15 NA TRBJ2-6 TRBV4-2 CASSQDWGVSNVLTF TGTGCCAGCAGCCAAGATTGGGGGGTCTCCAACGTCCTGACTTTC
NA 15 few TRBJ2-1 TRBV6-8 CASSYRQSPYNEQFF TGTGCCAGCAGTTACCGACAGAGTCCCTACAATGAGCAGTTCTTC